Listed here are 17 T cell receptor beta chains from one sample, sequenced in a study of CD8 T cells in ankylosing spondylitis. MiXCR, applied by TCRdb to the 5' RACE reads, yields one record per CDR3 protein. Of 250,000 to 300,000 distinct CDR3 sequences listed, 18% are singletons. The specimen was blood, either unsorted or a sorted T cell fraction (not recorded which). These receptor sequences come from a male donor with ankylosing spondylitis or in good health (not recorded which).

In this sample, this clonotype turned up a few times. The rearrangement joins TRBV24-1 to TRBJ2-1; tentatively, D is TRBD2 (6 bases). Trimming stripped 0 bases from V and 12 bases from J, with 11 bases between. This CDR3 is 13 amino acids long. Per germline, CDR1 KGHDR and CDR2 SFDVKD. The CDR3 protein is CATSDLLEGGQFF. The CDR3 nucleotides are TGTGCCACCAGTGATTTGCTTGAGGGAGGGCAGTTCTTC.

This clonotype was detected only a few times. CDR3 region: CASSQSGESYQPQHF. In DNA, the CDR3 is TGCGCCAGCAGCCAATCTGGGGAGAGTTATCAGCCCCAGCATTTT. This chain joins TRBV4-3 and TRBJ1-5; D uncertain. The germline CDR1 and CDR2 sequences are LGHNA and YSLEER. Deletions cut 2 bases from V and 5 bases from J, with 13 bases between. This CDR3 comprises 15 residues.

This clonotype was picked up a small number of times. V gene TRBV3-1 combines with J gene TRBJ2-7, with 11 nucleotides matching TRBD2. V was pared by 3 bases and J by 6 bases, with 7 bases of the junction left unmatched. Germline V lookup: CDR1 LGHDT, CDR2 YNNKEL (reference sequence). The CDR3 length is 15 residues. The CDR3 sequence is CASSHLTSGTSEQYF. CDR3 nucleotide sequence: TGTGCCAGCAGCCATCTGACTAGCGGGACTAGCGAGCAGTACTTC.

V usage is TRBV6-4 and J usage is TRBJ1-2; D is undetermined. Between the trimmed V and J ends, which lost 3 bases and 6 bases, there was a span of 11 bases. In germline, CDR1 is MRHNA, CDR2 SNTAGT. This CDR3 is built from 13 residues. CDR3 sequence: CASSEGDTHGYTF. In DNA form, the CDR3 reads TGTGCCAGCAGTGAAGGCGACACCCATGGCTACACCTTC.

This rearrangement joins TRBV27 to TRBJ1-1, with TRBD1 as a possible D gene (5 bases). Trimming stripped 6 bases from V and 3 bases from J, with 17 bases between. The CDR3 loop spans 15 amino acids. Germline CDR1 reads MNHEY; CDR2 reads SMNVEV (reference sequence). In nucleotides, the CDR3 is TGTGCCAGCAGCTCCCTCCTCGACAGTTACACTGAAGCTTTCTTT. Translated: CASSSLLDSYTEAFF.

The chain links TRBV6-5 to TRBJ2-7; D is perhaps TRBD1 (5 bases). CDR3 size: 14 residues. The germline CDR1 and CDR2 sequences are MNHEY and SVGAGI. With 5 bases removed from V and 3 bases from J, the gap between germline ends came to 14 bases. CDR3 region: CASSIDSLDYEQYF. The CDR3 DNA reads TGTGCCAGCAGTATCGACAGTCTCGACTACGAGCAGTACTTC.

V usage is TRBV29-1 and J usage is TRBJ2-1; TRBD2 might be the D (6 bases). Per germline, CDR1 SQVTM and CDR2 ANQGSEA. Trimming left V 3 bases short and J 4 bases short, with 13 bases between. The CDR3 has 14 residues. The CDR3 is CSVDAGSEYNEQFF. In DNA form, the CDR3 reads TGCAGCGTTGATGCGGGGAGCGAGTACAATGAGCAGTTCTTC.

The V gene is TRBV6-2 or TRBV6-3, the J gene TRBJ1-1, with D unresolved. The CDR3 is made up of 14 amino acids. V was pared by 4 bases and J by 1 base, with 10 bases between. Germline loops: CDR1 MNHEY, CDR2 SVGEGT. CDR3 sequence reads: CASSSVKTNTEAFF. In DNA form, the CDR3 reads TGTGCCAGCAGTTCCGTAAAGACGAACACTGAAGCTTTCTTT.

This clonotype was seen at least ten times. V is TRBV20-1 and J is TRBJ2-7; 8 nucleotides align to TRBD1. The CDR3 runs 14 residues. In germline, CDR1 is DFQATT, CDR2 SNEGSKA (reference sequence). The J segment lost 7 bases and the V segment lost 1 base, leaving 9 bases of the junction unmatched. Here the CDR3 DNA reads TGCAGTGCTAGAGGGCAGGGGGCGGTTGAGGAGCAGTACTTC. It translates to CSARGQGAVEEQYF.

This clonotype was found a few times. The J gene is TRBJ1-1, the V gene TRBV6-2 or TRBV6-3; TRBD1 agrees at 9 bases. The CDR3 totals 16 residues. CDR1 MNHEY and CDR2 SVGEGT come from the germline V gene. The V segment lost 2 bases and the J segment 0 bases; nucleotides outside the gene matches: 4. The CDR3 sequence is CASSYDRGRMNTEAFF. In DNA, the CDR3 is TGTGCCAGCAGTTACGACAGGGGGAGGATGAACACTGAAGCTTTCTTT.

CDR3 loop: CSVAPLGGSYEQYF. CDR3 nucleotide sequence: TGCAGCGTTGCCCCCCTAGGAGGGTCCTACGAGCAGTACTTC. The rearrangement uses TRBV29-1 and TRBJ2-7; D is possibly TRBD2 (6 bases). The V end lost 4 bases, the J end lost 1 base, and 14 bases lay between the germline ends. Germline CDR1 and CDR2: SQVTM and ANQGSEA. CDR3 length equals 14 residues.

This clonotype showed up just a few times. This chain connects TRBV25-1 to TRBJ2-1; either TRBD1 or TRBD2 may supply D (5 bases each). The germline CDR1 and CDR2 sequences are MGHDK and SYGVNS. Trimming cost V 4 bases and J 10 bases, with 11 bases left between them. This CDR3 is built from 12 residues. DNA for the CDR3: TGTGCCAGCAGTGTGGGACCTAGGGAGCAGTTCTTC. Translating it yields CASSVGPREQFF.

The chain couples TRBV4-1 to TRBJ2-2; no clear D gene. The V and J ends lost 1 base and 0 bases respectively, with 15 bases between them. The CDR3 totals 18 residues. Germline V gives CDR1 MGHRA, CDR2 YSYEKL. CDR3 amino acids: CASSQAALGLPNTGELFF. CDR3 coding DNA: TGCGCCAGCAGCCAAGCGGCTTTGGGTCTTCCGAACACCGGGGAGCTGTTTTTT.

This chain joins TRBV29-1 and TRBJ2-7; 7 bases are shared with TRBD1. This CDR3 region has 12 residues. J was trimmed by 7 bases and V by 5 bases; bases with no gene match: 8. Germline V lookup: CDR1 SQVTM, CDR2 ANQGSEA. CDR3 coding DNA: TGCAGCGTTTCGACAGGGAGATGGGAGCAGTACTTC. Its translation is CSVSTGRWEQYF.

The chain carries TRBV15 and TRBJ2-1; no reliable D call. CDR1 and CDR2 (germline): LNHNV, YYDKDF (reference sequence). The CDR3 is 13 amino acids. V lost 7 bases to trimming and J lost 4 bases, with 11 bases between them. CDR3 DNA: TGTGCCACCAACGATGTAGGGTACAATGAGCAGTTCTTC. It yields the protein CATNDVGYNEQFF.

The CDR3 here is CASSLRVAGESEQFF. The CDR3 DNA reads as TGTGCCAGCAGCTTAAGGGTAGCGGGAGAGAGTGAGCAGTTCTTC. The chain is built from TRBV7-9 and TRBJ2-1; 9 bases match TRBD2. This CDR3 has 15 amino acids. CDR1 and CDR2 from the germline V gene are SEHNR and FQNEAQ (reference sequence). Trimming removed 2 bases from V and 9 bases from J; junction bases left unmatched: 8.

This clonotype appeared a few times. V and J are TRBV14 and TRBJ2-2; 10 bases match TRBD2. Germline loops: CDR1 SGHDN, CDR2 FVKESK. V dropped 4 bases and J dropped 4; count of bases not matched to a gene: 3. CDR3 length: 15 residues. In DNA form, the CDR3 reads TGTGCCAGCAGCCTGATAGCGGGAGGCACCGGGGAGCTGTTTTTT. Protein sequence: CASSLIAGGTGELFF.